The T cell receptor beta chain under discussion was sequenced for a study of T cells after somatic rescue of genetic block. This clone appeared a few times. Trimming shortened V by 7 bases and J by 1 base, and 7 bases separated the two germline ends. Germline CDR1 DFQATT, CDR2 SNEGSKA (reference sequence). The CDR3 covers 11 residues. Repertoires were generated with immunoSEQ multiplex PCR, while TCRdb's copy carries only in-frame clones and drops some. The table lists some 68,000 clones, more than 75% of them singletons. The sequence was collected from a man aged 30 to 45. The chain carries TRBV20-1 and TRBJ2-5, with TRBD1 as a possible D gene (5 bases). Material: peripheral blood mononuclear cells (PBMCs). The CDR3 sequence: CSGQIQETQYF. CDR3 in DNA: TGCAGTGGACAGATCCAAGAGACCCAGTACTTC.